This entry features one TCR beta chain sequence. Its specific antigen is unknown. No base-level quality is on record; no much larger clone is a single base apart. According to the study, the label for this sample's treatment or condition signals: over 15 received Ad26.COV2.S at low or high dose, single or two shots; 5 received placebo; per-sample allocation not given. For vaccine and placebo recipients, the sequenced repertoires came from samples collected on day 63 after the first injection. Between 29 July and 7 August 2020, Cohort 1b enrolled 25 adults aged 18-55 years at one site in Boston, USA. Ad26.COV2.S was a replication-incompetent adenovirus type 26 vector that expressed a prefusion-stabilized SARS-CoV-2 spike protein derived from the original Wuhan strain. TCRbeta CDR3 regions were sequenced with the immunoSEQ Assay. After extraction, genomic DNA underwent amplification by bias-controlled multiplex PCR, followed by high-throughput sequencing. Per the original workflow: To quantify the absolute abundance of each unique TCRbeta CDR3 region, sequences were collapsed and filtered. T cell fraction was estimated by normalization of TCRbeta template counts to usable DNA, with usable DNA being measured through amplification of reference genes present in all nucleated cells. Repertoire TCRs were annotated as SARS-CoV-2-specific when V gene, CDR3 amino acid sequence and J gene were exactly matched to a known reactive TCR set. MIRA supplied the reference SARS-CoV-2 TCR set, which was filtered for enrichment in COVID-19-positive ImmuneCODE repertoires so that public or cross-reactive TCRs were removed. Based on the MIRA antigens, annotated TCRs were further analysed at the level of specific ORF or position within ORF. Breadth was defined as annotated unique rearrangements over total unique productive rearrangements; depth was the summed frequency of those rearrangements. Two-sided Wilcoxon rank-sum tests were used to compare TCR breadth between groups. TCRdb stores this immuneACCESS table with in-frame sequences only. Part of the clones is absent; in the studies checked, under half of the shortfall reflects unresolved V genes, and no reason is known for the rest. That table supplies the V and J calls and clone size; D and trimming were determined from the DNA. Across this sample there are about 350,000 clones, with roughly 85% seen only once. The biggest ten clones account for 2.5% to 3.5% of the sample.

These data belong to a study of Ad26.COV2.S vaccination and SARS-CoV-2 variants listed by TCRdb under 2021. For the study in its entirety: Donors in the vaccine arm were drawn from COV1001, a phase I-IIa trial of Ad26.COV2.S in healthy adults that was multicentre, randomized, double-blind and placebo-controlled. Throughout the experiments and outcome assessment, investigators stayed blinded to trial group allocation. Ad26.COV2.S was administered intramuscularly at a dose of 5x10^10 or 1x10^11 viral particles, either as one shot or as two shots given 56 days apart. Sequencing of the TCRbeta repertoire served to evaluate the specificity and breadth of SARS-CoV-2-reactive T cell receptors following Ad26.COV2.S vaccination. The TCR-sequenced set comprised about 32 samples: some 19 Ad26.COV2.S vaccine recipients, 5 placebo recipients and 8 SARS-CoV-2 convalescent individuals. Trial participants were randomized into five groups of five: low-dose or high-dose Ad26.COV2.S given once or twice, or placebo on both occasions.

Beyond this particular receptor, the publication reports: Substantial breadth of spike-specific CD8+ and CD4+ T cell responses was reported after vaccination. The study lacked the statistical power to compare responses across vaccine doses or regimens. Compared with placebo recipients, Ad26.COV2.S recipients showed higher spike-specific TCR breadth (P = 0.0014). Non-spike TCR breadth was comparable between vaccine and placebo recipients, consistent with the vaccine containing only spike. The authors noted that the TCR breadth and depth analyses may have underestimated total T cell responses.

Sequences MNHEY (CDR1) and SVGAGI (CDR2) are obtained from the germline V gene. Trimming removed 6 bases from V and 7 bases from J, leaving 15 bases between the germline ends. Taken from cysteine to phenylalanine, the CDR3 has 14 residues. Here the CDR3 DNA is all that survives: 42 bases in frame from base 1. The material sequenced was peripheral blood, taken in a trial of Ad26.COV2.S vaccine versus placebo. Recombination joined TRBV6-5 with TRBJ1-4; the D segment could be TRBD1, given 5 matching bases. The sequence was collected from a person between 18 and 59 years old who received the Ad26.COV2.S COVID-19 vaccine or a placebo. The CDR3 protein is CASSQGMGGEKLFF. The nucleotides read TGTGCCAGCAGCCAGGGTATGGGAGGTGAAAAACTGTTTTTT.